This T cell receptor beta chain was found in a study of T cells after yellow fever vaccination. For the study at large: Those fractions that held only low numbers of cells were prepared using the SMART-Seq v4 Ultra Low Input RNA kit. Study-level results: FACS-sorted repertoires could contain abundant clonotypes contaminating from the bulk population. In post-booster samples, most primary-vaccination clones reappeared (approximately 95% CD4, about 90% CD8).

A 5'RACE template-switching step, the method used to make TCR cDNA, added a universal primer site and UMIs. TCRdb re-called the 5' RACE reads through MiXCR, storing one row per CDR3 protein. The repertoire holds some 500,000 distinct CDR3 sequences, with roughly 12% as singletons. The CDR3 has 12 residues. Trimming cost V 7 bases and J 5 bases, with 12 bases left between them. On this clonotype: Its target is unknown.

The sequences come from PBMCs, collected on the day of the yellow fever booster vaccination. This clonotype was sampled from a man aged 25 to 45 who received the YFV17D yellow fever vaccine. The chain recombines TRBV12-3 or TRBV12-4 with TRBJ2-7, with unresolved D. The chain's CDR3 is CASTTGNHEQYF. The CDR3 nucleotides are TGTGCCAGCACCACCGGAAACCACGAGCAGTACTTC.